The 16 T cell receptor beta chains given below trace back to one sample, sequenced in a study of lymphopenia after photon versus proton radiotherapy. TCRdb's copy holds only in-frame clones and misses some; the assay was immunoSEQ multiplex PCR. The repertoire holds about 160,000 clones, with 75% to 90% as singletons. The sequencing here drew on peripheral blood, taken from a patient treated with photon-based radiotherapy. All receptors come from a man in his fifties with gastric cancer.

The chain combines TRBV27 with TRBJ1-2, with TRBD1 identical over 7 bases. V lost 0 bases to trimming and J lost 8 bases; unmatched junction nucleotides: 6. This CDR3 contains 14 residues. The germline CDR1 and CDR2 sequences are MNHEY and SMNVEV (reference sequence). The chain's CDR3 is CASSLSQGLRGYTF. CDR3 nucleotides: TGTGCCAGCAGTTTATCACAGGGGTTGAGAGGCTACACCTTC.

This sequence joins TRBV4-2 and TRBJ2-7; D is tentatively TRBD1 or TRBD2 (7 bases each). The CDR3 loop spans 17 amino acids. Trimming took off 0 bases at V and 6 bases at J, with 21 bases between the two ends. Germline lookup yields CDR1 LGHNA and CDR2 YNFKEQ. The CDR3 loop reads CASSQDGPTGWEGEQYF. The CDR3 DNA follows: TGTGCCAGCAGCCAAGATGGACCGACAGGGTGGGAGGGCGAGCAGTACTTC.

This rearrangement joins TRBV15 to TRBJ1-1; D may be TRBD1 (6 bases). The CDR3 extends over 15 amino acids. V lost 0 bases to trimming and J lost 1 base, with 9 bases between them. Looked up from germline, CDR1 is LNHNV and CDR2 is YYDKDF (reference sequence). In DNA, the CDR3 is TGTGCCACCAGCAGAGATGGACAGCAGAACACTGAAGCTTTCTTT. Its protein is CATSRDGQQNTEAFF.

This rearrangement joins TRBV19 to TRBJ2-5; 8 nucleotides agree with TRBD2. The germline V gene has CDR1 LNHDA and CDR2 SQIVND (reference sequence). The CDR3 length is 15 residues. V was clipped by 7 bases and J by 2 bases; unmatched bases: 9. The CDR3 here is CASKGVSGVQETQYF. The DNA of the CDR3 is TGTGCCAGTAAGGGGGTTAGCGGGGTACAAGAGACCCAGTACTTC.

This clone was detected a few times. This chain connects TRBV2 to TRBJ2-7; the D gene is possibly TRBD2 (5 bases). This CDR3 region has 12 residues. V lost 6 bases to trimming and J lost 1 base, with 7 bases between them. The germline V gene encodes CDR1 SNHLY and CDR2 FYNNEI. CDR3 loop: CASRDWSYEQYF. CDR3 in DNA: TGTGCCAGCAGGGACTGGTCCTACGAGCAGTACTTC.

This clone was seen a handful of times. This sequence joins TRBV6-6 and TRBJ2-7; D is uncertain. CDR3 length: 9 amino acids. The ends were cut back, 6 bases at V and 9 bases at J, with 6 bases in the middle. CDR1 is MNHNY, CDR2 SVGAGI, per germline (reference sequence). For the CDR3, the DNA is TGTGCCAGCAGCCCGGCGCAGTACTTC. This codes for CASSPAQYF.

CDR3 bases: TGTGCCTGGAGGGGGACCATAGGGAATGAAAAACTGTTTTTT. Amino acids: CAWRGTIGNEKLFF. The chain couples TRBV30 to TRBJ1-4; D is possibly TRBD1 (5 bases). Germline V gene sequence: CDR1 GTSNPN, CDR2 SVGIG (reference sequence). This CDR3 is 14 amino acids long. Trimming cost V 3 bases and J 5 bases, with 13 bases left between them.

The chain uses TRBV7-9 and TRBJ1-1; 7 bases fit TRBD1. Germline CDR1 is SEHNR and CDR2 is FQNEAQ (reference sequence). The CDR3 is 16 residues long. The V and J ends lost 5 bases and 1 base, in that order; junction bases with no gene match: 10. In DNA form, the CDR3 reads TGTGCCAGCAGCCCGCCCCGGGGACAGACGAACACTGAAGCTTTCTTT. Its translation is CASSPPRGQTNTEAFF.

This clone was picked up a small number of times. The genes are TRBV25-1 and TRBJ2-1; a weak D match, TRBD2 (6 bases). V gave up 6 bases and J gave up 12 bases, with 21 bases separating them. The CDR3 length is 14 residues. Germline CDR1 is MGHDK and CDR2 is SYGVNS. The CDR3 region is CASSEPSIRGLQFF. CDR3 nucleotide sequence: TGTGCCAGCAGCGAACCCAGTATTCGGGGGTTGCAGTTCTTC. The full variable domain, its missing parts supplied by reference TRBV25-1 and TRBJ2-1, is EADIYQTPRYLVIGTGKKITLECSQTMGHDKMYWYQQDPGMELHLIHYSYGVNSTEKGDLSSESTVSRIRTEHFPLTLESARPSHTSQYLCASSEPSIRGLQFFGPGTRLTVL.

The chain is built from TRBV19 and TRBJ2-7; tentatively, D is TRBD2 (6 bases). Deletions cut 9 bases from V and 4 bases from J, with 16 bases between. The CDR3 length is 13 residues. Per germline, CDR1 LNHDA and CDR2 SQIVND (reference sequence). The CDR3 spells CASKGPGVYEQYF. The CDR3 DNA sequence: TGTGCCAGCAAGGGCCCGGGGGTTTACGAGCAGTACTTC. Full variable domain (outside the CDR3, taken from reference TRBV19 and TRBJ2-7): DGGITQSPKYLFRKEGQNVTLSCEQNLNHDAMYWYRQDPGQGLRLIYYSQIVNDFQKGDIAEGYSVSREKKESFPLTVTSAQKNPTAFYLCASKGPGVYEQYFGPGTRLTVT.

The CDR3 nucleotides are TGCGCCAGCAGCTTGGACGGGACCCCCTACTCTGGAAACACCATATATTTT. It is translated as CASSLDGTPYSGNTIYF. This sequence joins TRBV5-1 and TRBJ1-3, with D possibly TRBD1 on 5 matching bases. The V gene lost 0 bases and the J gene lost 0 bases, with 13 bases spanning the gap. The CDR3 sequence is 17 residues long. The V gene's germline CDR1 is SGHRS and CDR2 YFSETQ.

The genes are TRBV4-1 and TRBJ1-1; D is uncertain. Trimming shortened V by 0 bases and J by 1 base, and 12 bases separated the two germline ends. CDR3 length: 16 residues. The germline V gene has CDR1 MGHRA and CDR2 YSYEKL. The CDR3 loop reads CASSQDYSQANTEAFF. The CDR3 region has the DNA TGCGCCAGCAGCCAAGATTACTCGCAGGCGAACACTGAAGCTTTCTTT.

The rearrangement uses TRBV5-5 and TRBJ1-5; 9 bases are shared with TRBD1. After removal of 4 bases from V and 5 bases from J, the junction contained 4 bases not matched to a gene. Germline V gene sequence: CDR1 SGHKS, CDR2 YYEKEE (reference sequence). This CDR3 is 14 amino acids long. This chain's CDR3 is CASSPWTGDQPQHF. CDR3 nucleotide sequence: TGTGCCAGCAGCCCGTGGACAGGGGATCAGCCCCAGCATTTT. Full variable domain (rest looked up from reference TRBV5-5 and TRBJ1-5): DAGVTQSPTHLIKTRGQQVTLRCSPISGHKSVSWYQQVLGQGPQFIFQYYEKEERGRGNFPDRFSARQFPNYSSELNVNALLLGDSALYLCASSPWTGDQPQHFGDGTRLSIL.

The genes are TRBV15 and TRBJ2-7; the match to TRBD2 covers 8 bases. The CDR3 consists of 19 residues. Germline V gene sequence: CDR1 LNHNV, CDR2 YYDKDF (reference sequence). With 1 base clipped from V and 2 bases from J, the junction kept 16 bases outside the gene matches. CDR3: CATSRAKPGSAAGAYEQYF. The CDR3 DNA is TGTGCCACCAGCAGAGCCAAACCTGGTAGTGCAGCGGGAGCCTACGAGCAGTACTTC.

This chain connects TRBV7-3 to TRBJ2-5; 7 nucleotides match TRBD2. There are 15 residues in the CDR3. The V segment lost 1 base and the J segment 2 bases; nucleotides outside the gene matches: 4. The germline V gene has CDR1 SGHTA and CDR2 FQGTGA. The CDR3 loop reads CASSLKASGQETQYF. CDR3 nucleotides: TGTGCCAGCAGCTTAAAGGCTAGCGGACAAGAGACCCAGTACTTC.

The chain employs TRBV7-8 and TRBJ1-5; D is unclear. Looked up from germline, CDR1 is SGHVS and CDR2 is FQNEAQ. Between the trimmed V and J ends, which lost 3 bases and 1 base, there was a span of 7 bases. The CDR3 is made up of 14 amino acids. CDR3 sequence: CASSLADSNQPQHF. The CDR3 bases are TGTGCCAGCAGCTTGGCAGACAGCAATCAGCCCCAGCATTTT.